This TCR beta chain originates from a study of graft-versus-host responses after intestinal transplantation. This clone was seen only once. Method: immunoSEQ multiplex PCR; TCRdb's copy keeps in-frame clones and lacks some. The sample yields 20,000 or so clones, approximately 90% seen once. This CDR3 spans 15 amino acids. Germline loops: CDR1 MNHNY, CDR2 SVGAGI (reference sequence). V lost 0 bases and J lost 3; bases outside the gene matches: 3. The TCR originated in a human patient who received an intestinal transplant, so some T cells may come from the graft donor. Sequences were derived from PBMCs, sampled roughly 54 weeks after transplant. The chain joins TRBV6-6 to TRBJ2-7; 9 bases are shared with TRBD2. The CDR3 nucleotides read TGTGCCAGCAGTTACTCGATGCGGGAGGGCTACGAGCAGTACTTC. Protein sequence: CASSYSMREGYEQYF.